The present entry profiles one T cell receptor beta chain with its context. Its antigen remains unidentified. It has no much larger one-base neighbor in the sample; base qualities were not kept. Inclusive of the bounding cysteine and phenylalanine, the CDR3 is 16 residues long. CDR3 DNA only is kept here, 48 bases in frame from base 1. As encoded in the germline V gene, CDR1 is MNHEY while CDR2 is SVGAGI. Trimming leaves V shorter by 4 bases and J shorter by 1 base, with the junction holding 8 bases beyond the gene matches. One collaborating source in Seattle enrolled patients while the patients were actively infected and followed the patients over time throughout the course of disease. Whole blood was collected in K2EDTA tubes by collaborating institutions according to the institutions' own protocols. For TCRbeta analysis, collaborator samples were shipped as frozen whole blood, as isolated PBMCs, or as DNA extracted from either sample type.

This entry comes from a study of blood T cell repertoires in COVID-19 (dated by TCRdb to 2018 to 2021). Concerning the study at large: Samples covering the acute and convalescent phases of COVID-19 were provided by collaborators in the United States, Italy and Spain. Deeply sampled blood TCRbeta repertoires from subjects exposed to, actively infected with, or recovered from COVID-19 were included in the dataset. Nearly every sample came with metadata listing a de-identified subject ID, COVID-19 status, age in years and sex. Samples were obtained from the ongoing ImmuneRACE study (first 160 participants) and from 1,000 to 1,500 subjects provided by 6 global collaborators. A freely available public database, intended as a resource for researchers studying the immune response to SARS-CoV-2, is where the repertoires were released. HLA class I and class II types, where available, came from metadata supplied by the sample provider rather than from assay-based typing. The material from the prospective study consisted of cDNA or gDNA derived from T cells, B-cell-depleted T cells, or PBMCs. Findings and caveats that apply to the study as a whole: The amount of clinical and demographic metadata varied by source and participant and was provided uncurated.

TCRbeta CDR3 regions were amplified from genomic DNA by means of the immunoSEQ Assay, a bias-controlled multiplex PCR. Per the authors' processing: Within the assay, amplification of reference gene primers was used to estimate how many nucleated cells each sample contained. To quantify the absolute abundance of each unique TCRbeta CDR3 rearrangement, sequence reads were collapsed and filtered. For each sample, productive Simpson clonality was calculated as the square root of Simpson's diversity index across productive rearrangements. This immuneACCESS table, as held by TCRdb, lists in-frame sequences with V and J called but not all clones. Of the missing ones, under half trace to an unresolved V gene in checked studies; the others have no known cause. The D gene and trimming were derived from the DNA, and the V and J assignments and clone size from that table. This sample lists roughly 480,000 clones; roughly 89% were detected once. About 1% of the sample lies in the top ten.

The rearrangement combines TRBV6-5 with TRBJ1-1; TRBD1 agrees with 8 junctional bases. This clonotype was obtained from a man aged 18 to 29 with COVID-19, enrolled during active disease. Material for sequencing was peripheral blood. The CDR3 reads CASSWVTGDTNTEAFF. The bases are TGTGCCAGCAGTTGGGTGACAGGGGACACGAACACTGAAGCTTTCTTT.